Following are 15 T cell receptor beta chains from one sample sequenced in a study of CD8+CD57+ T cells in acquired aplastic anemia. Genomic DNA constituted the template upon which TCR beta VDJ and CDR3 profiling was performed. One entry per CDR3 protein, called by TCRdb with MiXCR from the reads. The sample contains 100,000 to 150,000 distinct CDR3 sequences, 41% of which appear only once. Sequencing used sorted CD4+, CD8+, or CD8+CD57+ T cells (not recorded which) from PBMCs. Every receptor here comes from a human donor in good health, serving as a control.

Many counts were recorded for this clonotype. The chain employs TRBV6-1 and TRBJ1-5; D remains unclear. Trimming removed 6 bases from V and 1 base from J, with 7 bases in between. Germline V gene lookup returns CDR1 MNHNS and CDR2 SASEGT. The CDR3 has 13 amino acids. CDR3 amino acids: CASRETSNQPQHF. CDR3 sequence (DNA): TGTGCCAGCAGAGAGACCAGCAATCAGCCCCAGCATTTT.

The sample holds many counts of this clonotype. The V and J genes are TRBV5-1 and TRBJ2-3; 10 positions match TRBD2. V lost 5 bases and J lost 1; bases outside the gene matches: 7. The CDR3 totals 16 residues. The germline V gene has CDR1 SGHRS and CDR2 YFSETQ. DNA of the CDR3: TGCGCCAGCAGTAGGTCCGGGACTAGCGGCACAGATACGCAGTATTTT. Amino acids: CASSRSGTSGTDTQYF.

As regards this clonotype: Since no conserved phenylalanine or tryptophan closes the CDR3, a read error is the likely cause. The gene calls are TRBV24-1 and TRBJ1-4; unclear D gene. The V gene's germline CDR1 is KGHDR and CDR2 SFDVKD. This CDR3 comprises 12 residues. Trimming took off 3 bases at V and 12 bases at J, with 10 bases between the two ends. The CDR3 is CATSDPGEELFL. For the CDR3, the DNA is TGTGCCACCAGTGATCCTGGGGAGGAACTGTTTCTT.

As for this clonotype: A much larger clone differs by one base, so this may be a read error. This sequence joins TRBV11-2 and TRBJ2-1; possibly TRBD1 for D (5 bases). This CDR3 is 13 amino acids long. Between the trimmed V and J ends, which lost 1 base and 5 bases, there was a span of 6 bases. Germline lookup yields CDR1 SGHAT and CDR2 FQNNGV. The CDR3 sequence is CASSLVRDNEQFF. CDR3 sequence (DNA): TGTGCCAGCAGCTTAGTCAGGGACAATGAGCAGTTCTTC.

This sequence joins TRBV12-3 or TRBV12-4 and TRBJ2-5; D may be TRBD1 or TRBD2 (6 bases each). The CDR3 is 14 residues long. V gave up 6 bases and J gave up 9 bases, with 20 bases separating them. The CDR3 sequence: CASSLAGGREAQYF. The CDR3 DNA reads as TGTGCCAGCAGCTTGGCCGGGGGCAGGGAGGCCCAGTACTTC.

This clonotype was picked up one time. The V gene is TRBV14, the J gene TRBJ2-7; TRBD2 matches 8 bases. After removal of 0 bases from V and 6 bases from J, the junction contained 10 bases not matched to a gene. Germline CDR1 is SGHDN and CDR2 is FVKESK. The CDR3 sequence is 16 residues long. The CDR3 DNA reads TGTGCCAGCAGCCAAGAATATAGCGGACTAGCAGTCGAGCAGTACTTC. Translating it yields CASSQEYSGLAVEQYF. Variable domain in full (rest from reference TRBV14 and TRBJ2-7): EAGVTQFPSHSVIEKGQTVTLRCDPISGHDNLYWYRRVMGKEIKFLLHFVKESKQDESGMPNNRFLAERTGGTYSTLKVQPAELEDSGVYFCASSQEYSGLAVEQYFGPGTRLTVT.

This clonotype was detected many times. The rearrangement joins TRBV24-1 to TRBJ2-3; TRBD1 aligns across 10 bases. The CDR3 is made up of 17 amino acids. J lost 0 bases, V lost 4 bases, and 6 bases had no gene match. The germline gives CDR1 KGHDR, CDR2 SFDVKD. CDR3 sequence (DNA): TGTGCCACCAGTGACGCCGGGACAGGGGATAGCACAGATACGCAGTATTTT. Translated, it gives CATSDAGTGDSTDTQYF.

This clonotype has just one count. V and J are TRBV19 and TRBJ1-5, with D perhaps TRBD1 (6 bases). The CDR3 is 17 amino acids. Trimming cost V 5 bases and J 1 base, with 18 bases left between them. Germline CDR1 reads LNHDA; CDR2 reads SQIVND (reference sequence). The CDR3 nucleotides are TGTGCCAGTAGTCTAACCCCCACAAGGGGGAGCAATCAGCCCCAGCATTTT. Its protein product is CASSLTPTRGSNQPQHF.

The chain has TRBV28 and TRBJ1-4; D unclear. The germline V gene has CDR1 MDHEN and CDR2 SYDVKM. The V end was cut by 6 bases, the J end by 3 bases, with 11 bases between. CDR3 length: 14 amino acids. DNA for the CDR3: TGTGCCAGCAGGGATCCTCTGGCTAATGAAAAACTGTTTTTT. Translated, it gives CASRDPLANEKLFF. The full variable domain, in which reference TRBV28 and TRBJ1-4 provide the parts outside the CDR3, is DVKVTQSSRYLVKRTGEKVFLECVQDMDHENMFWYRQDPGLGLRLIYFSYDVKMKEKGDIPEGYSVSREKKERFSLILESASTNQTSMYLCASRDPLANEKLFFGSGTQLSVL.

Points on this clonotype: Since a much larger clone is just one base distant, this may be a read error. V usage is TRBV28 and J usage is TRBJ1-2; 11 nucleotides line up with TRBD1. V lost 5 bases, J lost 9 bases, and 11 bases stayed unmatched. The V gene's germline CDR1 is MDHEN and CDR2 SYDVKM. The CDR3 loop spans 15 amino acids. The CDR3 protein is CASSQDRDRGESYTF. For the CDR3, the DNA is TGTGCCAGCAGTCAGGATCGGGACAGGGGGGAGAGCTACACCTTC.

With regard to this clonotype: At one end, the junction sequence differs from germline, possibly due to a read error. V usage is TRBV7-3 and J usage is TRBJ2-7, with 10 bases aligning to TRBD2. Germline values: CDR1 SGHTA, CDR2 FQGTGA. The CDR3 consists of 13 residues. The CDR3, as DNA: TGCGCCAGCTCTAGCGGGGGCACCTACGAGCAGTACTTC. It codes for CASSSGGTYEQYF. Based on the CDR3 plus reference TRBV7-3 and TRBJ2-7, the full variable domain is GAGVSQTPSNKVTEKGKYVELRCDPISGHTALYWYRQSLGQGPEFLIYFQGTGAADDSGLPNDRFFAVRPEGSVSTLKIQRTERGDSAVYLCASSSGGTYEQYFGPGTRLTVT.

This clonotype occurred many times. The J gene is TRBJ1-2, the V gene TRBV5-1; D possibly corresponds to TRBD1 (6 bases). CDR3 size: 15 residues. The germline V gene encodes CDR1 SGHRS and CDR2 YFSETQ. Trimming took off 3 bases at V and 4 bases at J, with 16 bases between the two ends. The DNA for the CDR3 is TGCGCCAGCAGCTGGGGGGGCCAGGACAGCTATGGCTACACCTTC. This sequence encodes CASSWGGQDSYGYTF.

In this sample, this clonotype turned up many times. The rearrangement joins TRBV11-2 to TRBJ2-3; D not resolved. The V and J ends lost 2 bases and 1 base respectively, with 10 bases between them. CDR3 length: 15 amino acids. The germline V gene has CDR1 SGHAT and CDR2 FQNNGV. CDR3 sequence: CASSLLPGRTDTQYF. The CDR3, as DNA: TGTGCCAGCAGCTTATTACCAGGACGCACAGATACGCAGTATTTT.

Note on this clonotype: This sequence may be a read error, since a much larger clone differs from it by one base. This likely comes from a read error, as the CDR3 has no conserved phenylalanine or tryptophan at its end. The chain uses TRBV19 and TRBJ1-1; 8 nucleotides line up with TRBD1. Germline lookup yields CDR1 LNHDA and CDR2 SQIVND (reference sequence). The CDR3 loop spans 18 amino acids. Unmatched junction bases numbered 13, after V lost 0 bases and J lost 4 bases. CDR3 loop: CASSIEDRAQTLRTEAFL. Written as DNA, the CDR3 is TGTGCCAGTAGTATAGAGGACAGGGCCCAAACCCTTCGCACTGAAGCTTTCCTT.

This clonotype was picked up many times. The chain recombines TRBV10-1 with TRBJ1-4, with unresolved D. V was cut by 6 bases and J by 5 bases, with 10 bases left in between. Germline CDR1 WNHNN, CDR2 SYGVQD (reference sequence). The CDR3 loop spans 13 amino acids. CDR3 residues: CASSLDGNEKLFF. The DNA of the CDR3 is TGCGCCAGCAGCCTGGACGGGAATGAAAAACTGTTTTTT.